A single sample gave rise to the 14 T cell receptor beta chains below, sequenced in a study of T cell responses to AZD1222 COVID-19 vaccine. Repertoires were generated with immunoSEQ multiplex PCR, while TCRdb's copy carries only in-frame clones and drops some. The repertoire holds 150,000 or so clones, with about 88% as singletons. Sequencing used peripheral blood, obtained on day 0 of AZD1222 vaccination. These receptors came from an adult in good health.

The V and J genes are TRBV27 and TRBJ1-2, with D possibly matching TRBD1 (6 bases). This CDR3 has 15 amino acids. Trimming took 6 bases from V and 2 from J, leaving 16 bases between them. Germline assignment: CDR1 MNHEY and CDR2 SMNVEV (reference sequence). The CDR3: CASRDRRDKNYGYTF. In DNA, the CDR3 is TGTGCCAGCAGGGACCGCCGGGACAAAAACTATGGCTACACCTTC.

The V gene is TRBV10-2, the J gene TRBJ2-1, with D possibly being TRBD2 (6 bases). The germline CDR1 and CDR2 sequences are WSHSY and SAAADI. Trimming shortened V by 8 bases and J by 0 bases, and 14 bases separated the two germline ends. The CDR3 runs to 15 residues. Written as DNA, the CDR3 is TGCGCCAGCCTCTCGGCGGGGAGCTCCTACAATGAGCAGTTCTTC. The encoded protein is CASLSAGSSYNEQFF.

V gene TRBV27 combines with J gene TRBJ1-2; D gene unclear. V was clipped by 5 bases and J by 2 bases, with 15 bases between them. This CDR3 is 15 amino acids long. Germline assignment: CDR1 MNHEY and CDR2 SMNVEV (reference sequence). CDR3 loop: CASSTEYPTNYGYTF. CDR3 DNA: TGTGCCAGCAGTACAGAATATCCTACCAACTATGGCTACACCTTC.

V and J are TRBV9 and TRBJ1-5, with 8 bases fitting TRBD1. Per the germline V gene, CDR1 is SGDLS and CDR2 is YYNGEE. There are 14 residues in the CDR3. V lost 3 bases to trimming and J lost 5 bases; unmatched junction nucleotides: 4. The CDR3 sequence is CASSATGGYQPQHF. CDR3 sequence (DNA): TGTGCCAGCAGCGCTACAGGGGGGTATCAGCCCCAGCATTTT.

This chain uses TRBV10-2 with TRBJ2-7, with a possible D match to TRBD2 (6 bases). Germline loops: CDR1 WSHSY, CDR2 SAAADI. The CDR3 runs to 15 residues. V was clipped by 4 bases and J by 0 bases, with 13 bases between them. In DNA form, the CDR3 reads TGCGCCAGCAGTGCCTCCGGGACTGGCTCCTACGAGCAGTACTTC. Its translation: CASSASGTGSYEQYF.

J is TRBJ2-7 and V is TRBV9, with D perhaps TRBD1 or TRBD2 (6 bases each). The CDR3 extends over 15 amino acids. Trimming cost V 2 bases and J 6 bases, with 18 bases left between them. CDR1 and CDR2 from the germline V gene are SGDLS and YYNGEE. The CDR3 loop is CASSVQPGSGAEQYF. In DNA, the CDR3 is TGTGCCAGCAGCGTCCAACCGGGGTCGGGGGCCGAGCAGTACTTC.

This chain joins TRBV5-1 and TRBJ1-1; D gene unclear. Trimming removed 0 bases at V and 6 bases at J, with 12 bases between. This CDR3 contains 14 residues. Germline-derived CDR1 and CDR2 are SGHRS and YFSETQ. The CDR3: CASSLGIELAEAFF. Here the CDR3 DNA reads TGCGCCAGCAGCTTGGGGATTGAGCTGGCTGAAGCTTTCTTT.

This chain joins TRBV24-1 and TRBJ1-2; 7 positions agree with TRBD1. Per germline, CDR1 KGHDR and CDR2 SFDVKD. The V gene end was trimmed by 4 bases and the J gene end by 12 bases; junction bases not matched to a gene: 10. This CDR3 spans 13 amino acids. The CDR3 DNA sequence: TGTGCCACCAGTGACCCTCGGACAGGCGACCACACCTTC. Residues: CATSDPRTGDHTF.

The V and J genes are TRBV7-3 and TRBJ2-5; 11 bases agree with TRBD2. Germline values: CDR1 SGHTA, CDR2 FQGTGA. CDR3 size: 15 residues. The V and J ends lost 3 bases and 5 bases, in that order; junction bases with no gene match: 5. This CDR3 is CASSFSGGAGETQYF. The CDR3 nucleotides read TGTGCCAGCAGCTTTAGCGGGGGGGCCGGTGAGACCCAGTACTTC.

The V call is TRBV5-1, the J call TRBJ2-1, with 12 bases matching TRBD1. V trimming: 7 bases; J trimming: 9 bases; junction bases outside the gene matches: 8. The CDR3 is made up of 14 amino acids. Germline V CDR1 and CDR2: SGHRS, YFSETQ. The DNA for the CDR3 is TGCGCCAGCGAGGGACAGGGGGCTTTCGGTGAGCAGTTCTTC. It codes for CASEGQGAFGEQFF.

The CDR3 spells CASSIDDNSPLHF. DNA of the CDR3: TGTGCCAGTAGTATAGATGATAATTCACCCCTCCACTTT. The chain employs TRBV19 and TRBJ1-6, with D unresolved. Germline CDR1 reads LNHDA; CDR2 reads SQIVND (reference sequence). The V end lost 0 bases, the J end lost 5 bases, and 2 bases lay between the germline ends. The CDR3 consists of 13 residues.

This clone was seen just once. The chain carries TRBV5-5 and TRBJ1-5; D may be TRBD1 (5 bases). The V end was cut by 1 base, the J end by 4 bases, with 6 bases between. Germline V gene lookup returns CDR1 SGHKS and CDR2 YYEKEE (reference sequence). The CDR3 has 13 residues. CDR3 sequence (DNA): TGTGCCAGCAGCTTGCAGGGAAATCAGCCCCAGCATTTT. It specifies CASSLQGNQPQHF.

The rearrangement uses TRBV5-1 and TRBJ2-7; the D is unclear. The V end lost 4 bases, the J end lost 2 bases, and 13 bases lay between the germline ends. This CDR3 region has 14 residues. Germline CDR1 reads SGHRS; CDR2 reads YFSETQ. The CDR3 protein is CASSRTGLTYEQYF. The DNA of the CDR3 is TGCGCCAGCAGCCGGACGGGTCTTACCTACGAGCAGTACTTC.

The chain has TRBV7-3 and TRBJ2-6; D is possibly TRBD1 (5 bases). CDR1 and CDR2 from the germline V gene are SGHTA and FQGTGA. This CDR3 is built from 16 residues. V lost 5 bases and J lost 0, with 11 bases in between. CDR3 amino acids: CASSDTGPSGANVLTF. The CDR3 nucleotides read TGTGCCAGCAGCGATACAGGTCCCTCTGGGGCCAACGTCCTGACTTTC.